This T cell receptor beta chain was obtained from a study of CD8 T cells in Susac syndrome. Study-level findings and limits: The CD4+ T cell repertoire of patients with Susac syndrome showed no detectable clonal expansion.

Germline CDR1 reads SSHAT; CDR2 reads FNYEAQ (reference sequence). This CDR3 has 14 amino acids. Reverse transcription of about 0.45 to 1 ug RNA was carried out with random hexamers. It was immunoSEQ multiplex PCR that amplified TCR beta CDR3 across 54 Vbeta and 13 Jbeta. In TCRdb, the immunoSEQ multiplex PCR reads were re-called with MiXCR into one record per CDR3 protein. The sample carries approximately 260,000 distinct CDR3 sequences, about 95% recorded once. As concerns this clonotype: Its antigen is unidentified. An end of the junction differs from the germline gene, which may be a read error.

This sequence originates from a human donor with Susac syndrome. The chain carries TRBV7-7 and TRBJ2-7; tentative D call: TRBD2 (5 bases). Sequences were obtained from CD4+ T cells from PBMCs. CDR3 region: CASSLSGTSYEQYF. The CDR3 nucleotides are TGTGCTAGCAGCCTGAGCGGAACCTCTTACGAGCAGTACTTC. The variable domain in full, with the rest retrieved from reference TRBV7-7 and TRBJ2-7, is GAGVSQSPRYKVTKRGQDVTLRCDPISSHATLYWYQQALGQGPEFLTYFNYEAQPDKSGLPSDRFSAERPEGSISTLTIQRTEQRDSAMYRCASSLSGTSYEQYFGPGTRLTVT.